The next 26 T cell receptor beta chains were all read from a single sample in a study of CD8 T cells in Susac syndrome. After extraction with the RNeasy kit, about 0.5 to 1 ug of the RNA was reverse transcribed using random hexamers. TCRdb itself ran the immunoSEQ multiplex PCR reads through MiXCR, one entry per CDR3 protein. The sample comprises 80,000 to 90,000 distinct CDR3 sequences, more than 85% of which are singletons, and roughly 0.44% rests with the top ten. Material for sequencing was CD8+ T cells from PBMCs. The receptors were gathered from a human donor with Susac syndrome.

This sequence joins TRBV12-3 or TRBV12-4 and TRBJ1-1; weak D call: TRBD1 (5 bases). Deletions cut 6 bases from V and 1 base from J, with 9 bases between. CDR3 size: 13 residues. CDR3 amino acids: CASRFGGNTEAFF. The DNA of the CDR3 is TGTGCCAGCAGGTTTGGGGGGAACACTGAAGCTTTCTTT.

The gene calls are TRBV6-2 or TRBV6-3 and TRBJ2-2; TRBD1 matches at 8 bases. The V gene end was trimmed by 5 bases and the J gene end by 4 bases; junction bases not matched to a gene: 6. From germline, CDR1 is MNHEY and CDR2 SVGEGT. This CDR3 is 15 amino acids long. The CDR3: CASSTMDRVTGELFF. CDR3 DNA: TGTGCCAGCAGTACGATGGACAGGGTCACCGGGGAGCTGTTTTTT.

This clonotype came up once. The rearrangement joins TRBV29-1 to TRBJ2-1; D possibly corresponds to TRBD2 (5 bases). The V end lost 1 base, the J end lost 4 bases, and 17 bases lay between the germline ends. The length of the CDR3 is 16 residues. Looked up from germline, CDR1 is SQVTM and CDR2 is ANQGSEA. In DNA, the CDR3 is TGCAGCGTTGAAGGGCCCGCGAGAAGGACTTACAATGAGCAGTTCTTC. This codes for CSVEGPARRTYNEQFF.

The rearrangement joins TRBV19 to TRBJ1-5; no definite D call. V was shortened by 7 bases and J by 2 bases, with 12 bases between the two germline ends. This CDR3 is built from 14 residues. Germline V gives CDR1 LNHDA, CDR2 SQIVND (reference sequence). CDR3 in DNA: TGTGCCAGTACCGGTCTTTTGGGCAATCAGCCCCAGCATTTT. This encodes CASTGLLGNQPQHF.

V gene TRBV20-1 combines with J gene TRBJ1-5; D is unclear. Trimming left V 1 base short and J 5 bases short, with 6 bases between. Germline CDR1 and CDR2: DFQATT and SNEGSKA (reference sequence). This CDR3 spans 12 amino acids. CDR3 coding DNA: TGCAGTGCTAGAGTAACGGATCAGCCCCAGCATTTT. Residues: CSARVTDQPQHF.

The rearrangement uses TRBV7-6 and TRBJ2-7; D remains unclear. The germline V gene encodes CDR1 SGHVS and CDR2 FNYEAQ. V gave up 6 bases and J gave up 3 bases, with 15 bases separating them. The CDR3 totals 14 residues. The CDR3, as DNA: TGTGCCAGCAGTTCCGGGCCCTCGGACTACGAGCAGTACTTC. This codes for CASSSGPSDYEQYF.

This chain uses TRBV7-9 with TRBJ2-5, with a weak D call TRBD1 (5 bases). The CDR3 consists of 14 residues. V was shortened by 3 bases and J by 3 bases, with 11 bases between the two germline ends. Germline V gene data show CDR1 as SEHNR and CDR2 as FQNEAQ (reference sequence). CDR3 DNA: TGTGCCAGCAGCTTCTTCCAGGGAAAAGAGACCCAGTACTTC. Translation: CASSFFQGKETQYF. Full variable domain (remainder filled in from reference TRBV7-9 and TRBJ2-5): DTGVSQNPRHKITKRGQNVTFRCDPISEHNRLYWYRQTLGQGPEFLTYFQNEAQLEKSRLLSDRFSAERPKGSFSTLEIQRTEQGDSAMYLCASSFFQGKETQYFGPGTRLLVL.

J is TRBJ2-7 and V is TRBV3-1; the D gene is possibly TRBD2 (5 bases). Germline V lookup: CDR1 LGHDT, CDR2 YNNKEL (reference sequence). The CDR3 is made up of 12 amino acids. V dropped 3 bases and J dropped 4 bases, with 7 bases sitting between them. The CDR3 region has the DNA TGTGCCAGCAGCCAGCCGGGGTACGAGCAGTACTTC. This codes for CASSQPGYEQYF.

The rearrangement links TRBV28 to TRBJ1-1, with D unclear. V was clipped by 7 bases and J by 8 bases, with 11 bases between them. The CDR3 sequence is 11 residues long. Germline V gene sequence: CDR1 MDHEN, CDR2 SYDVKM. The CDR3 loop is CASTLGREAFF. CDR3 sequence (DNA): TGTGCCAGCACCCTGGGCAGGGAAGCTTTCTTT.

The chain carries TRBV5-1 and TRBJ2-3; D gene uncertain. Germline values: CDR1 SGHRS, CDR2 YFSETQ. The V gene lost 0 bases and the J gene lost 0 bases, with 8 bases spanning the gap. The CDR3 runs to 15 residues. The CDR3 loop reads CASSLAQRSTDTQYF. DNA of the CDR3: TGCGCCAGCAGCTTGGCTCAGCGTAGCACAGATACGCAGTATTTT.

The J gene is TRBJ2-1, the V gene TRBV13; no clear D. The CDR3 length is 15 residues. Germline-derived CDR1 and CDR2 are PRHDT and FYEKMQ (reference sequence). The V gene lost 2 bases and the J gene lost 4 bases, with 12 bases spanning the gap. The CDR3 spells CASSLQLGSYNEQFF. The CDR3 nucleotides are TGTGCCAGCAGCTTACAATTGGGAAGTTACAATGAGCAGTTCTTC.

The chain couples TRBV5-1 to TRBJ2-3; TRBD2 agrees at 7 bases. CDR3 size: 16 residues. Per germline, CDR1 SGHRS and CDR2 YFSETQ. Germline trimming cut 0 bases from V and 5 bases from J; bases unmatched to any gene: 9. CDR3 amino acids: CASSLVAAGDGDTQYF. The CDR3 nucleotides are TGCGCCAGCAGCTTGGTGGCTGCGGGAGACGGAGATACGCAGTATTTT.

This chain uses TRBV5-1 with TRBJ2-1; 8 positions match TRBD2. Germline V CDR1 and CDR2: SGHRS, YFSETQ. This CDR3 has 16 amino acids. J lost 3 bases, V lost 0 bases, and 5 bases had no gene match. The CDR3 DNA reads as TGCGCCAGCAGCTTGGGTGGCGGGGGGAGCTACAATGAGCAGTTCTTC. It translates to CASSLGGGGSYNEQFF.

This chain connects TRBV20-1 to TRBJ2-7; D unresolved. CDR1 DFQATT and CDR2 SNEGSKA come from the germline V gene (reference sequence). Trimming shortened V by 2 bases and J by 0 bases, and 8 bases separated the two germline ends. The CDR3 runs to 13 residues. CDR3 amino acids: CSARSQSSYEQYF. CDR3 DNA: TGCAGTGCTAGATCCCAGAGCTCCTACGAGCAGTACTTC.

V and J are TRBV20-1 and TRBJ2-1, with 9 bases that match TRBD2. The CDR3 runs 14 residues. In germline, CDR1 is DFQATT, CDR2 SNEGSKA (reference sequence). The trim removed 0 bases at V and 9 bases at J, leaving 6 bases unmatched. The CDR3 loop is CSARDPSSGIEQFF. CDR3 bases: TGCAGTGCTAGAGATCCCTCTAGCGGGATTGAGCAGTTCTTC.

The chain is built from TRBV27 and TRBJ1-1; 8 nucleotides line up with TRBD1. There are 13 residues in the CDR3. The V gene end was trimmed by 4 bases and the J gene end by 7 bases; junction bases not matched to a gene: 5. Germline-derived CDR1 and CDR2 are MNHEY and SMNVEV (reference sequence). CDR3: CASSSSGQVEAFF. DNA of the CDR3: TGTGCCAGCAGTTCCTCGGGACAGGTTGAAGCTTTCTTT.

The rearrangement links TRBV19 to TRBJ2-7; D is uncertain. The CDR3 is made up of 16 amino acids. The V and J ends lost 0 bases and 6 bases respectively, with 18 bases between them. Germline V gene lookup returns CDR1 LNHDA and CDR2 SQIVND (reference sequence). CDR3 DNA sequence: TGTGCCAGTAGTATAGATCCCAGGACCTCAGCGCTCGAGCAGTACTTC. Encoded protein: CASSIDPRTSALEQYF.

The chain recombines TRBV20-1 with TRBJ1-1, with no clear D. This CDR3 spans 12 amino acids. Germline V gives CDR1 DFQATT, CDR2 SNEGSKA (reference sequence). Trimming took off 6 bases at V and 6 bases at J, with 14 bases between the two ends. CDR3 region: CSAKVGEAEAFF. CDR3 coding DNA: TGCAGTGCCAAGGTCGGGGAAGCTGAAGCTTTCTTT.

The V gene is TRBV11-2, the J gene TRBJ2-7; no reliable D call. From germline, CDR1 is SGHAT and CDR2 FQNNGV. The CDR3 is made up of 12 amino acids. The V gene lost 1 base and the J gene lost 7 bases, with 8 bases spanning the gap. The CDR3 bases are TGTGCCAGCAGCTTAGGATCGAGGGAGCAGTACTTC. Translated: CASSLGSREQYF.

The V and J genes are TRBV27 and TRBJ1-1; D gene uncertain. Germline values: CDR1 MNHEY, CDR2 SMNVEV (reference sequence). Between the trimmed V and J ends, which lost 4 bases and 6 bases, there was a span of 9 bases. This CDR3 is built from 12 residues. The DNA for the CDR3 is TGTGCCAGCAGTTCCCCAGGAGCTGAAGCTTTCTTT. This encodes CASSSPGAEAFF.

This chain joins TRBV6-6 and TRBJ1-5; no firm D call. The CDR3 sequence is 15 residues long. Germline V gene sequence: CDR1 MNHNY, CDR2 SVGAGI (reference sequence). V was shortened by 0 bases and J by 1 base, with 7 bases between the two germline ends. The CDR3 DNA is TGTGCCAGCAGTTACTCTCACCCGAGCAATCAGCCCCAGCATTTT. Its translation: CASSYSHPSNQPQHF.

The gene calls are TRBV7-9 and TRBJ1-1; D not certain. The CDR3 runs 13 residues. Germline CDR1 reads SEHNR; CDR2 reads FQNEAQ (reference sequence). With 5 bases removed from V and 4 bases from J, the gap between germline ends came to 11 bases. CDR3 sequence reads: CASSLDGFTEAFF. CDR3 DNA: TGTGCCAGCAGCCTAGACGGATTCACTGAAGCTTTCTTT.

The chain combines TRBV23-1 with TRBJ2-1, with 12 bases fitting TRBD2. TRBV23-1 is labeled an ORF, and its function is uncertain. V was clipped by 3 bases and J by 8 bases; unmatched bases: 8. The CDR3 spans 16 residues. This CDR3 is CASSHLTSGSMYEQFF. The CDR3 nucleotides read TGCGCCAGCAGTCATCTGACTAGCGGGAGTATGTATGAGCAGTTCTTC.

The chain employs TRBV7-2 and TRBJ1-1; D remains unclear. Between the trimmed V and J ends, which lost 7 bases and 8 bases, there was a span of 11 bases. The CDR3 contains 11 residues. CDR1 and CDR2 (germline): SGHTA, FQGNSA. CDR3 coding DNA: TGTGCCAGCACTCACAATACGGAAGCTTTCTTT. This codes for CASTHNTEAFF.

This clonotype was detected once. V and J are TRBV12-3 or TRBV12-4 and TRBJ2-7; D is unresolved. The length of the CDR3 is 12 residues. Between the trimmed V and J ends, which lost 5 bases and 3 bases, there was a span of 8 bases. As DNA, the CDR3 is TGTGCCAGCAGTCTCATCCGCTACGAGCAGTACTTC. Translating gives CASSLIRYEQYF.

This clonotype was found once. In DNA, the CDR3 is TGTGCCAGCAGCTCGATCCCGACAGGGGGCTGGACTGGGGCCAACGTCCTGACTTTC. Protein sequence: CASSSIPTGGWTGANVLTF. V usage is TRBV11-1 and J usage is TRBJ2-6; 10 bases map to TRBD1. V was pared by 4 bases and J by 2 bases, with 11 bases of the junction left unmatched. CDR3 length: 19 residues. The germline V gene has CDR1 SGHAT and CDR2 FQDESV (reference sequence).